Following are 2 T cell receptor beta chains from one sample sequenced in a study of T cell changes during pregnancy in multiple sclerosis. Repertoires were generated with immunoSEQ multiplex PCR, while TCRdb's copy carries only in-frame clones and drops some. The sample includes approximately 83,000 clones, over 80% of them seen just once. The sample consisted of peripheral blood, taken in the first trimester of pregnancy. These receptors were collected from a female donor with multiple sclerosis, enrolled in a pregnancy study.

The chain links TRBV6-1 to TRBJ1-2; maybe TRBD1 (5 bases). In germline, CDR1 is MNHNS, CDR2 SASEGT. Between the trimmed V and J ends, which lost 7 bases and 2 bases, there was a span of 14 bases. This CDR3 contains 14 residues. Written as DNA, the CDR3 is TGTGCCAGCACCAGGGCGACAAGAAACTATGGCTACACCTTC. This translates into CASTRATRNYGYTF.

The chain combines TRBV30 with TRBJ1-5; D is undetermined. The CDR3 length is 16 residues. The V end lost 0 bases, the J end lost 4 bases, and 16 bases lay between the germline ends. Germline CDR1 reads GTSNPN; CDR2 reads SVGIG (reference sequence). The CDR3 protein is CAWSVHGLGENQPQHF. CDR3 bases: TGTGCCTGGAGTGTACACGGACTCGGGGAAAATCAGCCCCAGCATTTT.